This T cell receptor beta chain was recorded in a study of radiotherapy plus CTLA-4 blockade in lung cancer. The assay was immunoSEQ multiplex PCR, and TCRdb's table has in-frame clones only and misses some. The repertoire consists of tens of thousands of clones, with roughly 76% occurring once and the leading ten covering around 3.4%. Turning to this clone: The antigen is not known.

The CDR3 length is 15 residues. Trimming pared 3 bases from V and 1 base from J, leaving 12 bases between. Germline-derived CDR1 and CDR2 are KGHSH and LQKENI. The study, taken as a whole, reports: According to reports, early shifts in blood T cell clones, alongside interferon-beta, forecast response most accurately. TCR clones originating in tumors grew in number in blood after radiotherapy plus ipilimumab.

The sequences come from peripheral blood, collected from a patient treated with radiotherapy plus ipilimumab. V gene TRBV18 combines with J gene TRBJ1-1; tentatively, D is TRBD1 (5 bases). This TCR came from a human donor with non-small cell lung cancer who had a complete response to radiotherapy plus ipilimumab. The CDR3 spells CASSPLGQTNTEAFF. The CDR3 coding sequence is TGTGCCAGCTCACCCCTCGGACAAACGAACACTGAAGCTTTCTTT.